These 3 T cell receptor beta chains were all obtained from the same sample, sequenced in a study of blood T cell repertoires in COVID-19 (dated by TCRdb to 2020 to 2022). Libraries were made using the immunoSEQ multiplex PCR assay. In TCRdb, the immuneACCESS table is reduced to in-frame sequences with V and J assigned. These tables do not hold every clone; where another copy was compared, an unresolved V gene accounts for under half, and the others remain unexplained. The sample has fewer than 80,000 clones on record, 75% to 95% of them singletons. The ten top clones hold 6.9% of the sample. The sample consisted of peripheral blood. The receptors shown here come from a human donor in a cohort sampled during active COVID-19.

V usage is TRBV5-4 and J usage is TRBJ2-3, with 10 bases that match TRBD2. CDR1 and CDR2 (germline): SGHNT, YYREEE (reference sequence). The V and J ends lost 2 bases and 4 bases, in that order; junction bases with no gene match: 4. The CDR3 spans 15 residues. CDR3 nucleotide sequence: TGTGCCAGCAGCTTAGCGGGGGGGCAGTCAGATACGCAGTATTTT. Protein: CASSLAGGQSDTQYF. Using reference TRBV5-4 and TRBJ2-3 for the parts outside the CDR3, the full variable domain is ETGVTQSPTHLIKTRGQQVTLRCSSQSGHNTVSWYQQALGQGPQFIFQYYREEENGRGNFPPRFSGLQFPNYSSELNVNALELDDSALYLCASSLAGGQSDTQYFGPGTRLTVL.

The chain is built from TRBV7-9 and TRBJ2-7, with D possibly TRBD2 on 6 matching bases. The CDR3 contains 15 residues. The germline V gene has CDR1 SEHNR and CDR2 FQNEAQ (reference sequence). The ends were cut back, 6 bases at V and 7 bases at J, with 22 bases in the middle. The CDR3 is CASRRAQGLGGEQYF. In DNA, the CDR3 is TGTGCCAGCAGACGCGCCCAGGGACTCGGAGGGGAGCAGTACTTC.

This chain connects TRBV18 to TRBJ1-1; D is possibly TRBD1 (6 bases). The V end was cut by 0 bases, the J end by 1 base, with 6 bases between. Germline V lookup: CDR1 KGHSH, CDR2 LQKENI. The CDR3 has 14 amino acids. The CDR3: CASSPPTGNTEAFF. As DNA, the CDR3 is TGTGCCAGCTCACCACCGACAGGGAACACTGAAGCTTTCTTT. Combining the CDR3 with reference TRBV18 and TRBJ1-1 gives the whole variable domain NAGVMQNPRHLVRRRGQEARLRCSPMKGHSHVYWYRQLPEEGLKFMVYLQKENIIDESGMPKERFSAEFPKEGPSILRIQQVVRGDSAAYFCASSPPTGNTEAFFGQGTRLTVV.